Below, 12 T cell receptor beta chains from the same sample are listed, as sequenced in a study of vaccination and CD4 T cells after COVID-19. Sequenced with the Oncomine TCR Beta short-read assay was DNA taken from cultured CD4+ T cells. Via MiXCR, TCRdb re-called the PCR reads, giving one row per CDR3 protein. The sample includes 20,000 to 30,000 distinct CDR3 sequences, less than 65% of them seen just once. Treatment here: approximately 9-day PBMC culture with coronavirus spike peptide pools or control peptides (ViraFEST assay). No cognate antigen is known for these TCRs. Source material: CD4+ T cells from blood, cultured in vitro. These receptors originate from a human donor who had recovered from COVID-19.

This clonotype appeared a few times. The rearrangement uses TRBV6-1 and TRBJ1-5, with D perhaps matching TRBD1 (5 bases). The V and J ends lost 7 bases and 0 bases respectively, with 13 bases between them. Per germline, CDR1 MNHNS and CDR2 SASEGT. The CDR3 has 15 residues. The CDR3 is CASILGHYSNQPQHF. CDR3 bases: TGTGCCAGCATCTTAGGACACTATAGCAATCAGCCCCAGCATTTT.

The V call is TRBV27, the J call TRBJ2-3; the D gene is possibly TRBD2 (6 bases). CDR3 length: 17 residues. Between the trimmed V and J ends, which lost 5 bases and 2 bases, there was a span of 20 bases. CDR1 is MNHEY, CDR2 SMNVEV, per germline (reference sequence). CDR3 nucleotide sequence: TGTGCCAGCAGTCGGGGGACCAAATATGTCGTCACAGATACGCAGTATTTT. Its protein is CASSRGTKYVVTDTQYF.

The chain employs TRBV6-1 and TRBJ1-5, with no clear D. V lost 5 bases and J 4 bases, leaving 12 bases between the germline ends. The CDR3 extends over 14 amino acids. Germline V gene data show CDR1 as MNHNS and CDR2 as SASEGT. The DNA for the CDR3 is TGTGCCAGCAGTCCCCGGGGTGGGAATCAGCCCCAGCATTTT. Residues: CASSPRGGNQPQHF.

This sequence joins TRBV7-3 and TRBJ2-1; no reliable D call. CDR3 length: 15 amino acids. V lost 2 bases, J lost 3 bases, and 11 bases lay in between. Germline values: CDR1 SGHTA, CDR2 FQGTGA. The CDR3 reads CASSLYRAYYNEQFF. The CDR3 nucleotides are TGTGCCAGCAGCTTATATCGAGCGTACTACAATGAGCAGTTCTTC.

The chain has TRBV6-2 or TRBV6-3 and TRBJ2-7; perhaps TRBD1 as D (5 bases). Trimming cost V 6 bases and J 5 bases, with 20 bases left between them. Germline loops: CDR1 MNHEY, CDR2 SVGEGT. There are 15 residues in the CDR3. Here the CDR3 reads CASRSRSTGSNEQYF. CDR3 coding DNA: TGTGCCAGCAGGTCCCGGAGCACAGGTAGCAACGAGCAGTACTTC.

The chain employs TRBV6-5 and TRBJ2-2; D uncertain. The germline V and J ends were trimmed by 2 bases and 1 base, with 11 bases remaining between them. The V gene's germline CDR1 is MNHEY and CDR2 SVGAGI. The CDR3 sequence is 16 residues long. The CDR3 DNA is TGTGCCAGCAGTTACAAGCTTATGATGAACACCGGGGAGCTGTTTTTT. This encodes CASSYKLMMNTGELFF.

CDR3 coding DNA: TGTGCCAGCAGCCCCTACAGGGAAACGGAGCCCCAGCATTTT. The encoded protein is CASSPYRETEPQHF. The chain couples TRBV28 to TRBJ1-5; a weak D match, TRBD1 (6 bases). The CDR3 is 14 amino acids. The ends were cut back, 6 bases at V and 8 bases at J, with 17 bases in the middle. Germline assignment: CDR1 MDHEN and CDR2 SYDVKM.

This clonotype was observed a few times. The rearrangement uses TRBV27 and TRBJ1-2; 7 bases agree with TRBD1. Germline CDR1 and CDR2: MNHEY and SMNVEV (reference sequence). V lost 3 bases, J lost 4 bases, and 8 bases stayed unmatched. The CDR3 is 15 residues long. CDR3 protein: CASSFGGQEAYGYTF. CDR3 in DNA: TGTGCCAGCAGTTTCGGAGGACAGGAAGCCTATGGCTACACCTTC.

This rearrangement joins TRBV27 to TRBJ2-3; D possibly matches TRBD1 or TRBD2 (5 bases each). V was clipped by 5 bases and J by 5 bases, with 14 bases between them. CDR1 and CDR2 from the germline V gene are MNHEY and SMNVEV (reference sequence). The CDR3 is 14 amino acids. The CDR3 reads CASSLGPGRDTQYF. As DNA, the CDR3 is TGTGCCAGCAGTCTGGGACCAGGGCGAGATACGCAGTATTTT.

This chain connects TRBV4-3 to TRBJ2-3, with 7 nucleotides matching TRBD2. The V gene's germline CDR1 is LGHNA and CDR2 YSLEER. The CDR3 extends over 15 amino acids. Trimming cost V 4 bases and J 5 bases; bases outside gene matches: 9. The CDR3 DNA sequence: TGCGCCAGCAGCCCGACTAGCAGGTCCGGAGATACGCAGTATTTT. Translating it yields CASSPTSRSGDTQYF.

This chain uses TRBV28 with TRBJ2-7; D is possibly TRBD2 (6 bases). Trimming left V 5 bases short and J 2 bases short, with 10 bases between. Per the germline V gene, CDR1 is MDHEN and CDR2 is SYDVKM. The CDR3 is made up of 13 amino acids. The CDR3 DNA is TGTGCCAGCAGTGCCGGGGGTCCCTACGAGCAGTACTTC. Its translation: CASSAGGPYEQYF.

The rearrangement links TRBV9 to TRBJ2-3; no reliable D call. V shed 4 bases and J shed 2 bases, with 11 bases lying between them. The CDR3 extends over 14 amino acids. The germline CDR1 and CDR2 sequences are SGDLS and YYNGEE. CDR3 sequence (DNA): TGTGCCAGCAGCCCTACTGGGCCCACAGATACGCAGTATTTT. Residues: CASSPTGPTDTQYF.